The source of this T cell receptor beta chain is a study of blood T cell repertoires in COVID-19. As for the study in general: In each case, the material was cDNA or gDNA derived from T cells, B-cell-depleted T cells, or PBMCs.

This CDR3 region has 14 residues. Trimming removed 1 base from V and 2 bases from J, with 7 bases in between. Germline V CDR1 and CDR2: SGHNT, YYREEE (reference sequence). In the original workflow: Nucleated cell counts were estimated from reference gene primer amplification. The method was immunoSEQ multiplex PCR; TCRdb's version includes in-frame clones alone and lacks a portion of them. V, J and clone size are those of that table, while D and trimming were read from the DNA. The table has under 250,000 clones, more than 70% seen once. The specimen was peripheral blood. The chain uses TRBV5-4 and TRBJ2-1; D call uncertain. The TCR originated in a man older than 75 with acute or convalescent COVID-19. The CDR3 nucleotides are TGTGCCAGCAGCTTGACCGGTACCTACAATGAGCAGTTCTTC. Translating it yields CASSLTGTYNEQFF.